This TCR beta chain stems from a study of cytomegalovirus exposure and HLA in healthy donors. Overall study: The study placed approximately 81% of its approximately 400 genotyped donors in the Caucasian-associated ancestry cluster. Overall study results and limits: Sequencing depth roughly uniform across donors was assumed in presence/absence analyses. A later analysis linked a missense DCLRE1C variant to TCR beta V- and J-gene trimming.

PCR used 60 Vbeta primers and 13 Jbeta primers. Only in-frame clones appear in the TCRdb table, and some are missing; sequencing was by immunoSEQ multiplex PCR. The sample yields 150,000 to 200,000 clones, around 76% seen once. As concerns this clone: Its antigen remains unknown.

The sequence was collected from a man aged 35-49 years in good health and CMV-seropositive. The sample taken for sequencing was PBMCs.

CDR3 residues: CASSQESRGSYEQYF. Here the CDR3 DNA reads TGCGCCAGCAGCCAAGAATCCCGGGGCTCCTACGAGCAGTACTTC. The rearrangement joins TRBV4-3 to TRBJ2-7, with a tentative D call TRBD2 (5 bases). From germline, CDR1 is LGHNA and CDR2 YSLEER. This CDR3 is 15 amino acids long. Trimming removed 0 bases from V and 0 bases from J, with 9 bases in between.